This record covers a single TCR beta chain. The antigen is undetermined. The record originates from a study of cytomegalovirus exposure and HLA in healthy donors. Study-level points and caveats: Several of the most significant clusters were apparently associated with common viral pathogens in a later analysis. The sole available immune exposure information was CMV serostatus. Researchers catalogued approximately 170 TCR beta chains as cytomegalovirus-associated.

This CDR3 has 15 amino acids. The germline gives CDR1 MNHEY, CDR2 SMNVEV (reference sequence). V lost 1 base, J lost 3 bases, and 4 bases stayed unmatched. This PCR relied on a set of 60 Vbeta primers and 13 Jbeta primers. This table comes from immunoSEQ multiplex PCR, and its TCRdb copy is limited to in-frame clones, with some not included. Among about 99,000 clones listed, about four fifths were seen once. The V gene is TRBV27, the J gene TRBJ2-7; 9 bases match TRBD2. Sequencing was done on a sample of PBMCs. This sequence was found in a male donor in good health and CMV-seropositive. CDR3 sequence: CASSLWGSGGYEQYF. CDR3 nucleotide sequence: TGTGCCAGCAGTTTATGGGGTAGCGGGGGCTACGAGCAGTACTTC.